One sample yielded the 8 T cell receptor beta chains listed below, sequenced in a study of cytotoxic CD8 clonotypes in ibrutinib-treated CLL. Profiling relied on immunoSEQ multiplex PCR, and the TCRdb table lists in-frame clones only, not all of them. The table lists some 63,000 clones, just over 90% of them singletons. The sample in question was PBMCs, obtained after 12 months of ibrutinib treatment. The receptors derive from a human donor with chronic lymphocytic leukemia.

This clone was found once. The chain recombines TRBV7-9 with TRBJ1-2, with a possible D match to TRBD1 (6 bases). Germline CDR1 SEHNR, CDR2 FQNEAQ (reference sequence). The CDR3 contains 16 residues. Trimming cost V 0 bases and J 6 bases, with 17 bases left between them. CDR3 region: CASSLALAGGQNGYTF. CDR3 sequence (DNA): TGTGCCAGCAGCTTAGCGTTGGCGGGGGGCCAGAATGGCTACACCTTC.

The chain combines TRBV10-1 with TRBJ2-2; TRBD1 is a possible D gene (5 bases). V lost 4 bases and J 0 bases, leaving 15 bases between the germline ends. Germline V gene lookup returns CDR1 WNHNN and CDR2 SYGVQD (reference sequence). This CDR3 is 17 amino acids long. The CDR3 DNA sequence: TGCGCCAGCAGTGGATCGGGCGGCAGGGCGAACACCGGGGAGCTGTTTTTT. Its protein is CASSGSGGRANTGELFF.

Points on this clone: Within the sample, other DNA sequences also encode this same CDR3. V gene TRBV5-1 combines with J gene TRBJ1-2; D remains unclear. CDR1 and CDR2 (germline): SGHRS, YFSETQ. V lost 2 bases to trimming and J lost 7 bases, with 15 bases between them. The CDR3 covers 14 residues. The CDR3: CASSFLIGLTGYTF. In DNA, the CDR3 is TGCGCCAGCAGCTTTTTGATCGGGCTGACTGGCTACACCTTC.

The chain uses TRBV6-5 and TRBJ2-1; TRBD2 might be the D (7 bases). Germline-derived CDR1 and CDR2 are MNHEY and SVGAGI. The V and J ends lost 4 bases and 0 bases respectively, with 13 bases between them. CDR3 length equals 16 residues. The CDR3, as DNA: TGTGCCAGCAGTTTGGGGGGGGCTAACTCCTACAATGAGCAGTTCTTC. This sequence encodes CASSLGGANSYNEQFF.

The rearrangement links TRBV7-2 to TRBJ1-1; TRBD1 is a possible D gene (6 bases). Germline V gene sequence: CDR1 SGHTA, CDR2 FQGNSA. This CDR3 contains 14 residues. Trimming removed 1 base from V and 1 base from J, with 7 bases in between. The CDR3: CASSLDRANTEAFF. DNA of the CDR3: TGTGCCAGCAGCTTAGACAGGGCGAACACTGAAGCTTTCTTT. Filled out from reference TRBV7-2 and TRBJ1-1, the complete variable domain reads GAGVSQSPSNKVTEKGKDVELRCDPISGHTALYWYRQSLGQGLEFLIYFQGNSAPDKSGLPSDRFSAERTGGSVSTLTIQRTQQEDSAVYLCASSLDRANTEAFFGQGTRLTVV.

The rearrangement uses TRBV7-9 and TRBJ2-7, with 7 bases matching TRBD2. This CDR3 has 14 residues. Trimming took 1 base from V and 4 from J; bases not matched to a gene: 4. Germline-derived CDR1 and CDR2 are SEHNR and FQNEAQ (reference sequence). CDR3 region: CASSLGGSIYEQYF. The CDR3 DNA sequence: TGTGCCAGCAGCTTAGGCGGGAGTATTTACGAGCAGTACTTC.

About this clone: A read error may produce the germline difference seen at one junction end. CDR3 residues: CASSLDRDLNRPQHF. Here the CDR3 DNA reads TGCGCCAGCAGCTTAGACAGAGACCTCAATCGGCCCCAGCATTTT. This chain connects TRBV4-3 to TRBJ1-5; maybe TRBD1 (5 bases). Germline values: CDR1 LGHNA, CDR2 YSLEER. The CDR3 spans 15 residues.

The gene calls are TRBV19 and TRBJ1-1, with D tentatively TRBD1 (6 bases). This CDR3 spans 14 amino acids. V lost 2 bases to trimming and J lost 5 bases, with 12 bases between them. Germline CDR1 and CDR2: LNHDA and SQIVND (reference sequence). The CDR3 bases are TGTGCCAGTAGTATATACAGGGAAAAGACTGAAGCTTTCTTT. This encodes CASSIYREKTEAFF.